This T cell receptor beta chain was profiled in a study of CD8 T cells in ankylosing spondylitis. Notes on the study in general: Reportedly, matched ankylosing spondylitis synovial fluid was significantly enriched for disease-linked clones. Ankylosing spondylitis blood appeared to be characterized by a TCR beta motif of about 8 highly homologous variants.

V was pared by 5 bases and J by 2 bases, with 7 bases of the junction left unmatched. In germline, CDR1 is SGHTA, CDR2 FQGNSA. The CDR3 spans 18 residues. This clonotype was counted at least ten times. The antigen is unknown. Construction of TCR beta libraries was performed using quantitative 5'-RACE with molecular barcodes. TCRdb ran MiXCR on the 5' RACE reads and lists one entry per CDR3 protein. This sample carries some 150,000 distinct CDR3 sequences, approximately 48% of them seen once, and the ten largest clones take about 15%. The sequence was obtained from a male donor with ankylosing spondylitis. Material for sequencing was synovial fluid, either unsorted or a sorted T cell fraction (not recorded which). This chain joins TRBV7-2 and TRBJ2-3; 16 bases align to TRBD2. In DNA, the CDR3 is TGTGCCAGCAGCGTACCGGGACTAGCGGGGGGGGTCACAGATACGCAGTATTTT. It specifies CASSVPGLAGGVTDTQYF.